The T cell receptor beta chain described here comes from a study of cytotoxic CD8 clonotypes in ibrutinib-treated CLL. Study-wide context: Responses: approximately 25 partial, 2 complete; after median approximately 67 months, around 14 stayed remitted, 12 progressed. Response specimens were obtained following a median treatment duration of roughly 12 months, with a range of 6 to 36. Overall study results and limits: Public clonotypes, rarely seen, contracted or held steady on treatment.

The protocol was immunoSEQ multiplex PCR, while the TCRdb copy is restricted to in-frame clones and leaves out a portion. The sample holds some 170,000 clones, about 88% seen once. Concerning this clone: Its antigen is unknown.

The CDR3 covers 13 residues. Germline V gene lookup returns CDR1 MNHEY and CDR2 SVGAGI. The V and J ends lost 7 bases and 3 bases respectively, with 12 bases between them. The sequence was obtained from a human donor with chronic lymphocytic leukemia. The specimen was PBMCs, collected at disease progression, from a patient treated with ibrutinib. This chain links TRBV6-5 with TRBJ1-2; D gene ambiguous. DNA of the CDR3: TGTGCCAGCAAGACCAGGCGGGACTATGGCTACACCTTC. Encoded protein: CASKTRRDYGYTF.